The TCR beta chain described here comes from a study of a mutant IDH1 vaccine in newly diagnosed glioma. Turning to the study itself: Beginning 4-6 weeks after radiotherapy alone, or with temozolomide cycles, vaccination took place. Visit V13 took place at week 47, and visit V12 happened at week 35.

Time point described: week 35, safety follow-up. Every vaccination contained 300 ug of the mutant IDH1 20-mer peptide and was paired with topical imiquimod. Each astrocytoma in the donors was new, WHO grade 3 or 4, IDH1-mutant and ATRX-lost. Measured with immunoSEQ multiplex PCR; TCRdb has only the in-frame clones, and not every one. Of tens of thousands of clones in the sample, 65% to 80% were seen once. Of note for this clone: Its antigen is unknown.

Trimming pared 4 bases from V and 1 base from J, leaving 7 bases between. This CDR3 comprises 12 residues. The germline gives CDR1 SQVTM, CDR2 ANQGSEA. V gene TRBV29-1 combines with J gene TRBJ1-1; D remains unclear. The specimen comprised PBMCs, sampled from a glioma patient whose treatment included an IDH1 peptide vaccine. This clonotype was sampled from a man aged 50 to 59 with glioma. CDR3 coding DNA: TGCAGCGTTGGGAGTCCGAACACTGAAGCTTTCTTT. It is translated as CSVGSPNTEAFF.